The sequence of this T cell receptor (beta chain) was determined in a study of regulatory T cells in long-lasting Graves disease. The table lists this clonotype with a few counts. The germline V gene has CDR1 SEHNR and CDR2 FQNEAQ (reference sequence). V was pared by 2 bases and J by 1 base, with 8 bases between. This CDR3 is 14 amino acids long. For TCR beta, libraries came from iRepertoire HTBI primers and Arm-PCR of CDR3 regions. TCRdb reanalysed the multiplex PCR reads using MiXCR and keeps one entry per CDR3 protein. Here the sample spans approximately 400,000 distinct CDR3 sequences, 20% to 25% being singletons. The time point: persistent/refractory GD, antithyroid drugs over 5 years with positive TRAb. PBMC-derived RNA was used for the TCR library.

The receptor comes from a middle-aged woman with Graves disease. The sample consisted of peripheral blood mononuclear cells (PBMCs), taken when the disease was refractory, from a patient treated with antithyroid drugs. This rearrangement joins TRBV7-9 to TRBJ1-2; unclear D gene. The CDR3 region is CASSLPGRNYGYTF. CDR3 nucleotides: TGTGCCAGCAGCTTACCAGGTCGTAACTATGGCTACACCTTC.